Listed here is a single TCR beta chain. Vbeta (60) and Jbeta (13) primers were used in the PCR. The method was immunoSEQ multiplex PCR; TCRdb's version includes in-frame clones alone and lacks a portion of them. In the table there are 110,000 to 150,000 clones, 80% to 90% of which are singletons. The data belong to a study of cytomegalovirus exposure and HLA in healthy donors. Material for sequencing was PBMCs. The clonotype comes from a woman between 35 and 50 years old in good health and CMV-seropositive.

The CDR3 region has the DNA TGTGCCAGCAGTTTTACTAGCTTTCCCAACAATGAGCAGTTCTTC. It yields the protein CASSFTSFPNNEQFF. The V call is TRBV6-6, the J call TRBJ2-1; the D gene is possibly TRBD2 (6 bases). V was shortened by 4 bases and J by 5 bases, with 15 bases between the two germline ends. The CDR3 has 15 amino acids. Per germline, CDR1 MNHNY and CDR2 SVGAGI (reference sequence).